This TCR beta chain was profiled in a study of blood T cell repertoires in COVID-19. Study overall: The cDNA or gDNA used as material had been derived from T cells, B-cell-depleted T cells, or PBMCs.

The CDR3 consists of 16 residues. V gave up 2 bases and J gave up 2 bases; unmatched junction bases: 6. In germline, CDR1 is SEHNR, CDR2 FQNEAQ (reference sequence). Repertoires were generated with immunoSEQ multiplex PCR, while TCRdb's copy carries only in-frame clones and drops some. In the table there are some 160,000 clones, around four fifths of which are singletons. V usage is TRBV7-9 and J usage is TRBJ2-3; 8 bases are shared with TRBD1. The receptor was derived from a woman over 75 with COVID-19, enrolled during active disease. Sequenced: peripheral blood. The CDR3 reads CASSLPGGMHTDTQYF. CDR3 in DNA: TGTGCCAGCAGCTTACCAGGGGGCATGCACACAGATACGCAGTATTTT.